One sample yielded the 26 T cell receptor beta chains listed below, sequenced in a study of blood T cells in healthy people across ages. A second PCR, run for roughly 7 to 11 cycles, used a sample-barcoded 5' primer plus a J-beta primer mix. One entry per CDR3 protein, called by TCRdb with MiXCR from the 5' RACE reads. This table has 700,000 to 950,000 distinct CDR3 sequences, roughly 64% appearing once. The sequenced sample was blood. The origin of the receptors is a man aged 25 to 40 in good health.

This clonotype was observed a handful of times. In DNA, the CDR3 is TGCAGTGCTAGCCATGAGGGGTGGAATGGCTACACCTTC. It specifies CSASHEGWNGYTF. This chain links TRBV20-1 with TRBJ1-2, with D possibly being TRBD1 (5 bases). This CDR3 is built from 13 residues. V was pared by 3 bases and J by 6 bases, with 14 bases between. Looked up from germline, CDR1 is DFQATT and CDR2 is SNEGSKA (reference sequence).

The chain has TRBV20-1 and TRBJ2-7; 7 bases fit TRBD1. The CDR3 consists of 13 residues. In germline, CDR1 is DFQATT, CDR2 SNEGSKA (reference sequence). J gave up 4 bases and V 1 base, and 4 bases lay outside the gene matches. This CDR3 reads CSARVGGLYEQYF. CDR3 bases: TGCAGTGCTAGAGTAGGGGGCTTATACGAGCAGTACTTC.

V is TRBV6-1 and J is TRBJ1-1; 9 positions match TRBD1. This CDR3 contains 15 residues. Germline V gene sequence: CDR1 MNHNS, CDR2 SASEGT. V lost 3 bases and J lost 0; bases outside the gene matches: 2. CDR3 protein: CASSDWTGVNTEAFF. DNA for the CDR3: TGTGCCAGCAGTGACTGGACAGGGGTGAACACTGAAGCTTTCTTT.

V gene TRBV6-5 combines with J gene TRBJ2-4, with TRBD2 matching over 7 bases. Per the germline V gene, CDR1 is MNHEY and CDR2 is SVGAGI. This CDR3 has 13 amino acids. V was clipped by 6 bases and J by 8 bases; unmatched bases: 7. CDR3: CASSKRGVDIQYF. DNA of the CDR3: TGTGCCAGCAGCAAGCGGGGTGTAGACATTCAGTACTTC.

CDR3: CASSEIGSYEQYF. CDR3 in DNA: TGTGCCAGCAGTGAAATAGGGTCCTACGAGCAGTACTTC. This sequence joins TRBV2 and TRBJ2-7; D is undetermined. Trimming removed 2 bases at V and 1 base at J, with 6 bases between. From germline, CDR1 is SNHLY and CDR2 FYNNEI. CDR3 size: 13 residues.

This clonotype was seen a few times. This chain links TRBV5-1 with TRBJ2-4; 7 positions agree with TRBD1. CDR1 is SGHRS and CDR2 is YFSETQ in the germline V gene. The CDR3 runs 18 residues. With 4 bases clipped from V and 1 base from J, the junction kept 14 bases outside the gene matches. This CDR3 reads CASSPPTGANQAKNIQYF. For the CDR3, the DNA is TGCGCCAGCAGCCCCCCCACAGGGGCTAACCAGGCCAAAAACATTCAGTACTTC.

This clonotype occurred a few times. The gene calls are TRBV7-2 and TRBJ2-3; D gene uncertain. From germline, CDR1 is SGHTA and CDR2 FQGNSA. The CDR3 covers 14 residues. V was shortened by 7 bases and J by 4 bases, with 15 bases between the two germline ends. CDR3: CASIRALTADTQYF. DNA for the CDR3: TGTGCCAGCATACGGGCGTTAACGGCAGATACGCAGTATTTT.

This clonotype was picked up a small number of times. The chain is built from TRBV20-1 and TRBJ2-1, with TRBD2 matching over 14 bases. Germline assignment: CDR1 DFQATT and CDR2 SNEGSKA (reference sequence). The V and J ends lost 8 bases and 5 bases, in that order; junction bases with no gene match: 5. This CDR3 contains 14 residues. CDR3 amino acids: CSPKTSGRDNEQFF. Written as DNA, the CDR3 is TGCAGTCCTAAGACTAGCGGGAGGGACAATGAGCAGTTCTTC.

This clonotype was counted many times. The chain couples TRBV2 to TRBJ2-1, with 7 bases aligning to TRBD2. The V gene end was trimmed by 4 bases and the J gene end by 10 bases; junction bases not matched to a gene: 16. Germline CDR1 SNHLY, CDR2 FYNNEI. The length of the CDR3 is 16 residues. This chain's CDR3 is CASSALSGKPNWEQFF. CDR3 bases: TGTGCCAGCAGTGCCCTGAGCGGGAAACCTAATTGGGAGCAGTTCTTC.

This clonotype was counted a single time. The chain uses TRBV7-2 and TRBJ2-1; D is perhaps TRBD1 (6 bases). This CDR3 is built from 16 residues. V was pared by 8 bases and J by 9 bases, with 26 bases between. CDR1 and CDR2 from the germline V gene are SGHTA and FQGNSA. CDR3 bases: TGTGCCAGCGGCAACGGATACCTCTCTAGGGGGAGTGAGCAGTTCTTC. Amino acid sequence: CASGNGYLSRGSEQFF.

This clonotype has more than one count but fewer than ten. The chain links TRBV6-1 to TRBJ1-1, with 12 bases aligning to TRBD1. There are 14 residues in the CDR3. Germline V gene sequence: CDR1 MNHNS, CDR2 SASEGT. V was pared by 6 bases and J by 4 bases, with 3 bases of the junction left unmatched. CDR3 bases: TGTGCCAGCAGGGGGACAGGGGGCATCACTGAAGCTTTCTTT. It yields the protein CASRGTGGITEAFF.

This clonotype was observed a handful of times. The CDR3 reads CASSSHASGSVPDTQYF. CDR3 DNA: TGTGCCAGCAGCTCCCACGCTAGCGGGAGTGTCCCAGATACGCAGTATTTT. The chain couples TRBV11-2 to TRBJ2-3, with 10 positions matching TRBD2. This CDR3 region has 17 residues. Germline trimming cut 4 bases from V and 4 bases from J; bases unmatched to any gene: 11. Looked up from germline, CDR1 is SGHAT and CDR2 is FQNNGV. The variable domain in full, with the rest retrieved from reference TRBV11-2 and TRBJ2-3, is EAGVAQSPRYKIIEKRQSVAFWCNPISGHATLYWYQQILGQGPKLLIQFQNNGVVDDSQLPKDRFSAERLKGVDSTLKIQPAKLEDSAVYLCASSSHASGSVPDTQYFGPGTRLTVL.

This clonotype was seen only a few times. The CDR3, as DNA: TGTGCCAGCAGCGCTGGACCGGGTGAGCAGTACTTC. This gives the protein CASSAGPGEQYF. V is TRBV7-2 and J is TRBJ2-7; no clear D. This CDR3 has 12 amino acids. Germline V gene sequence: CDR1 SGHTA, CDR2 FQGNSA. The V end was cut by 5 bases, the J end by 7 bases, with 12 bases between.

The gene calls are TRBV15 and TRBJ2-1, with 10 bases aligning to TRBD1. CDR1 and CDR2 (germline): LNHNV, YYDKDF (reference sequence). This CDR3 region has 13 residues. Trimming removed 11 bases from V and 7 bases from J; junction bases left unmatched: 8. This CDR3 reads CAVTRDRGNEQFF. CDR3 bases: TGTGCCGTAACCAGGGACAGGGGAAATGAGCAGTTCTTC.

About this clonotype: A much larger clone lies one base from this, so it may be a read error. The chain joins TRBV10-3 to TRBJ1-6, with D possibly being TRBD1 (6 bases). V was pared by 4 bases and J by 8 bases, with 12 bases between. This CDR3 is 14 amino acids long. Looked up from germline, CDR1 is ENHRY and CDR2 is SYGVKD. The CDR3 nucleotides are TGTGCCATCAGTGGGGGGGCTCTAGATTCACCCCTCCACTTT. The encoded protein is CAISGGALDSPLHF.

The rearrangement links TRBV7-2 to TRBJ1-4; possible D gene TRBD1, 5 bases. The CDR3 has 14 amino acids. Germline loops: CDR1 SGHTA, CDR2 FQGNSA. Trimming took off 0 bases at V and 6 bases at J, with 8 bases between the two ends. CDR3 sequence reads: CASSLAFRDEKLFF. For the CDR3, the DNA is TGTGCCAGCAGCTTAGCGTTCAGGGATGAAAAACTGTTTTTT.

V gene TRBV21-1 combines with J gene TRBJ1-4; TRBD1 is the table's D call and was not checked against the DNA. TRBV21-1 is given as a pseudogene. The CDR3 sequence is 17 residues long. The CDR3 nucleotides are TGTGCCAGCAGCAAAGTGGAAGGCGCTGGAACTAATGAAAAACTGTTTTTT. This translates into CASSKVEGAGTNEKLFF.

The gene calls are TRBV11-2 and TRBJ2-1, with D tentatively TRBD1 (5 bases). CDR3 length: 16 residues. Trimming took off 5 bases at V and 5 bases at J, with 19 bases between the two ends. In germline, CDR1 is SGHAT, CDR2 FQNNGV. CDR3 region: CASSPTFWGSNNEQFF. CDR3 in DNA: TGTGCCAGCAGCCCCACCTTTTGGGGCAGCAACAATGAGCAGTTCTTC.

The V and J genes are TRBV5-8 and TRBJ2-7; TRBD1 matches at 7 bases. The V gene's germline CDR1 is SGHTS and CDR2 YDEGEE. The V and J ends lost 1 base and 4 bases, in that order; junction bases with no gene match: 14. CDR3 length equals 17 residues. The CDR3 sequence is CASSLSLGGQVIYEQYF. The DNA for the CDR3 is TGTGCCAGCAGCTTGTCTTTAGGGGGCCAGGTTATTTACGAGCAGTACTTC.

The chain carries TRBV10-3 and TRBJ2-7; 7 bases match TRBD2. Per germline, CDR1 ENHRY and CDR2 SYGVKD. Trimming cost V 11 bases and J 0 bases; bases outside gene matches: 10. The CDR3 has 14 residues. This chain's CDR3 is CASRAGPVSYEQYF. The CDR3 DNA is TGTGCCTCAAGAGCGGGACCTGTCTCCTACGAGCAGTACTTC.

The V call is TRBV19, the J call TRBJ1-2; D is undetermined. Between the trimmed V and J ends, which lost 6 bases and 8 bases, there was a span of 13 bases. The CDR3 sequence is 12 residues long. Germline-derived CDR1 and CDR2 are LNHDA and SQIVND (reference sequence). CDR3 region: CASSRPGEGYTF. CDR3 coding DNA: TGTGCCAGTAGCAGACCAGGTGAAGGCTACACCTTC. Full variable domain (rest looked up from reference TRBV19 and TRBJ1-2): DGGITQSPKYLFRKEGQNVTLSCEQNLNHDAMYWYRQDPGQGLRLIYYSQIVNDFQKGDIAEGYSVSREKKESFPLTVTSAQKNPTAFYLCASSRPGEGYTFGSGTRLTVV.

CDR3 protein: CSARKGTGNNEQFF. CDR3 sequence (DNA): TGCAGTGCGAGAAAGGGGACTGGGAACAATGAGCAGTTCTTC. The J gene is TRBJ2-1, the V gene TRBV20-1; possible D gene TRBD2, 6 bases. Trimming took off 6 bases at V and 5 bases at J, with 17 bases between the two ends. The CDR3 totals 14 residues. Germline V gene lookup returns CDR1 DFQATT and CDR2 SNEGSKA (reference sequence).

The chain combines TRBV29-1 with TRBJ2-7; 9 bases are a match to TRBD1. The CDR3 is 13 residues long. Trimming cost V 2 bases and J 6 bases; bases outside gene matches: 5. From germline, CDR1 is SQVTM and CDR2 ANQGSEA. CDR3 bases: TGCAGCGTTGAATCGGGACAGGGAGCCGAGCAGTACTTC. Translation gives CSVESGQGAEQYF.

This clonotype has only a few counts. V and J are TRBV12-3 or TRBV12-4 and TRBJ2-1; possible D gene TRBD1, 6 bases. V was cut by 5 bases and J by 7 bases, with 12 bases left in between. The CDR3 consists of 13 residues. The CDR3 DNA reads as TGTGCCAGCAGTGTACAGGGTGCAAATGAGCAGTTCTTC. It yields the protein CASSVQGANEQFF.

V and J are TRBV18 and TRBJ2-7; 8 bases line up with TRBD2. V was pared by 5 bases and J by 1 base, with 10 bases of the junction left unmatched. Germline V gives CDR1 KGHSH, CDR2 LQKENI. The CDR3 totals 16 residues. In DNA, the CDR3 is TGTGCCAGCTCATCCACCGGGACTAGTTTTTCCTACGAGCAGTACTTC. This translates into CASSSTGTSFSYEQYF.

The chain employs TRBV4-2 and TRBJ2-5; 13 bases line up with TRBD2. The J call may not be correct, given that the DNA end is closer to TRBJ2-7. Germline values: CDR1 LGHNA, CDR2 YNFKEQ. The CDR3 spans 16 residues. The CDR3: CASSRGLAGRLDEQYF. The DNA of the CDR3 is TGTGCCAGCAGCCGGGGACTAGCGGGGCGTCTCGACGAGCAGTACTTC.